In this sample, the clone carrying this TCR beta chain turned up a few times. Its antigen is undetermined. The data derive from a study of T-cell memory formation after mild COVID-19. Points from the study as a whole: Contracting clones, day 15 to 85, had balanced CD4/CD8, and later expanders favored CD4+. Memory from before infection featured some responding clones, which suggests cross-reactive memory joined.

CDR3 length: 12 residues. With 10 bases clipped from V and 6 bases from J, the junction kept 7 bases outside the gene matches. Per the germline V gene, CDR1 is MDHEN and CDR2 is SYDVKM. TCRdb re-derived calls from the 5' RACE reads in MiXCR, one entry per CDR3 protein. The sample has approximately 290,000 distinct CDR3 sequences, around a sixth seen once; the top ten hold 22%. Sequencing used PBMCs or a T cell subset sorted from them (not recorded which). The TCR sequence derives from a man between 18 and 29 years old who had mild COVID-19 (a few samples of this study predate the infection). Cell type and time point are not known. V usage is TRBV28 and J usage is TRBJ2-3, with 7 positions matching TRBD1. CDR3 sequence reads: CATRQGYDTQYF. In nucleotides, the CDR3 is TGTGCCACCCGACAGGGTTACGATACGCAGTATTTT.